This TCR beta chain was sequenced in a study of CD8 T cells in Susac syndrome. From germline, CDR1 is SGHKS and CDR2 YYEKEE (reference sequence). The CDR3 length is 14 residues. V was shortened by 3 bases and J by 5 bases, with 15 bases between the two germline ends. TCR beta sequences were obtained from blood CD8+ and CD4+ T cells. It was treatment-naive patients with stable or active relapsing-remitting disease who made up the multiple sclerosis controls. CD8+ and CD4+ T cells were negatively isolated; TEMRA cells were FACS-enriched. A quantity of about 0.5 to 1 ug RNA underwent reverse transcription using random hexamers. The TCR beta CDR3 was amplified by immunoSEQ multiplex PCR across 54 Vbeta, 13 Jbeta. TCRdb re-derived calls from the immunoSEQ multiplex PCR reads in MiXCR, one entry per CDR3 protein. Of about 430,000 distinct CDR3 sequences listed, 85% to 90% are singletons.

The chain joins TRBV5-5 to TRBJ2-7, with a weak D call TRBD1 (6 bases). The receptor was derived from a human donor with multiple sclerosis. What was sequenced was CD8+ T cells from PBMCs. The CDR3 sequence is CASSYYPGENEQYF. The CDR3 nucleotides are TGTGCCAGCAGCTATTACCCAGGGGAGAACGAGCAGTACTTC.